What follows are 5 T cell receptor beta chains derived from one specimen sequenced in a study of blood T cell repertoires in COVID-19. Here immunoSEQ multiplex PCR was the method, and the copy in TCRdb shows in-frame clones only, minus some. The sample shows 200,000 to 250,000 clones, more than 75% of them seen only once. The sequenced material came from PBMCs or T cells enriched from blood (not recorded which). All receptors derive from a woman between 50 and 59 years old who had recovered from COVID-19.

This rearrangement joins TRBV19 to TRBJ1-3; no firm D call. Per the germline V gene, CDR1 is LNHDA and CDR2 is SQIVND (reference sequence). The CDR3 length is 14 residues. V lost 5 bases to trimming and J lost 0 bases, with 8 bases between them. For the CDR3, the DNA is TGTGCCAGTAGTCAAGACACCTCTGGAAACACCATATATTTT. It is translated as CASSQDTSGNTIYF.

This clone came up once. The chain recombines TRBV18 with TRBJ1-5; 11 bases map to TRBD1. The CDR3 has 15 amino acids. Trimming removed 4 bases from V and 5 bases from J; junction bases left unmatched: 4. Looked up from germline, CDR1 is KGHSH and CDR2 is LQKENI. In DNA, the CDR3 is TGTGCCAGCTCACTCCGGACAGGGGGCGATCAGCCCCAGCATTTT. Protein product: CASSLRTGGDQPQHF. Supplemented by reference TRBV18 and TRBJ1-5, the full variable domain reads NAGVMQNPRHLVRRRGQEARLRCSPMKGHSHVYWYRQLPEEGLKFMVYLQKENIIDESGMPKERFSAEFPKEGPSILRIQQVVRGDSAAYFCASSLRTGGDQPQHFGDGTRLSIL.

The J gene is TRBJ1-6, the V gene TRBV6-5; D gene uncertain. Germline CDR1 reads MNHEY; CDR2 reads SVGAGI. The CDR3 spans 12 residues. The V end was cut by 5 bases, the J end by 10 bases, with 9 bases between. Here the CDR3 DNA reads TGTGCCAGCAGTAAAAGCTGGTCACCCCTCCACTTT. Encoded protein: CASSKSWSPLHF.

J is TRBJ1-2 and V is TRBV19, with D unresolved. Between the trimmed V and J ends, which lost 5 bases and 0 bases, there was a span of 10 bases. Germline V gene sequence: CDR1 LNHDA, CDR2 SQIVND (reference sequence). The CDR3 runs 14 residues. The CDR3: CASSLGTSNYGYTF. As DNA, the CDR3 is TGTGCCAGTAGTCTCGGTACTTCTAACTATGGCTACACCTTC.

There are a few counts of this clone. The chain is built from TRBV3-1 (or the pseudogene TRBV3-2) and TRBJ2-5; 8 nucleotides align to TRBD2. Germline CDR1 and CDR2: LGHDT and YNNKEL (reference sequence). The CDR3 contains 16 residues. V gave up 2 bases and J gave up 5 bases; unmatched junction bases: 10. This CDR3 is CASSQRTRTSQETQYF. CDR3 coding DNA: TGTGCCAGCAGCCAACGAACCCGGACTAGCCAGGAGACCCAGTACTTC.